Ten or more counts support the clone carrying this TCR beta chain. This entry is derived from a study of molecular identifiers for immune sequencing clone quantification. Bulk TCR libraries used previously described methods and listed TCR primers. TCRdb used MiXCR to reprocess the PCR reads, holding one entry per CDR3 protein. The top ten hold about 0.75% of the sample, which has more than 450,000 distinct CDR3 sequences, 25% seen once. Germline CDR1 and CDR2: MNHEY and SVGEGT. The CDR3 extends over 15 amino acids. Between the trimmed V and J ends, which lost 1 base and 0 bases, there was a span of 9 bases.

The clonotype was recovered from a human donor in good health. Some libraries in this study had Jurkat cell RNA spiked in. Sequenced sample: naive CD8+ T cells from blood, with Jurkat cell RNA spiked in. As to subset: FACS-sorted CD8+CD4-CCR7+CD45RA+ naive T cells. The chain couples TRBV6-2 or TRBV6-3 to TRBJ2-5; TRBD2 is a possible D gene (5 bases). The CDR3 loop reads CASSYLRENQETQYF. CDR3 in DNA: TGTGCCAGCAGTTACTTGAGGGAAAACCAAGAGACCCAGTACTTC.